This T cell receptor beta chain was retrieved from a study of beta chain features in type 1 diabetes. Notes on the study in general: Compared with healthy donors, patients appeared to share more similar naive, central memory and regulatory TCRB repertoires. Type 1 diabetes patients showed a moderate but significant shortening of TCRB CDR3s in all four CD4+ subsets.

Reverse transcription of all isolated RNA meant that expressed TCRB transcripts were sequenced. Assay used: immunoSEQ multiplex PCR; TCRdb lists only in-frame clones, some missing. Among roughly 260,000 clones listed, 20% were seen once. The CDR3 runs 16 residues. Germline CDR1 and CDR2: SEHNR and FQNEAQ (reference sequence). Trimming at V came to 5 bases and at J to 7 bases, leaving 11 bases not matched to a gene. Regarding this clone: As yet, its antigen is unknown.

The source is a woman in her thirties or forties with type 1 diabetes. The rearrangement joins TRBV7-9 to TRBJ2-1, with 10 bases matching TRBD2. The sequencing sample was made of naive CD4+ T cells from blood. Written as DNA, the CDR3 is TGTGCCAGCAGCCGCCGGGCTAGCGGGAGCAAAAATGAGCAGTTCTTC. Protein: CASSRRASGSKNEQFF. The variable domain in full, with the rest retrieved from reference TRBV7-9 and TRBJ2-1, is DTGVSQNPRHKITKRGQNVTFRCDPISEHNRLYWYRQTLGQGPEFLTYFQNEAQLEKSRLLSDRFSAERPKGSFSTLEIQRTEQGDSAMYLCASSRRASGSKNEQFFGPGTRLTVL.